One sample yielded the 25 T cell receptor beta chains listed below, sequenced in a study of blood T cell repertoires in COVID-19. TCRdb keeps only in-frame clones here, not all; method: immunoSEQ multiplex PCR. Altogether about 300,000 clones are present, roughly 92% being singletons, with the ten largest covering around 2.2%. Sequenced input: peripheral blood. The receptors derive from a woman younger than 45 with COVID-19, enrolled during active disease.

The CDR3 region is CASSQDFRRRGNEKLFF. In DNA form, the CDR3 reads TGCGCCAGCAGCCAAGATTTCCGCCGCAGGGGGAATGAAAAACTGTTTTTT. The gene calls are TRBV4-1 and TRBJ1-4, with 7 bases aligning to TRBD1. Germline CDR1 reads MGHRA; CDR2 reads YSYEKL. This CDR3 spans 17 amino acids. The V and J ends lost 0 bases and 5 bases, in that order; junction bases with no gene match: 9.

The chain links TRBV7-9 to TRBJ2-1, with 11 bases that match TRBD2. Germline lookup yields CDR1 SEHNR and CDR2 FQNEAQ (reference sequence). This CDR3 is 15 amino acids long. Germline trimming cut 5 bases from V and 9 bases from J; bases unmatched to any gene: 9. The DNA of the CDR3 is TGTGCCAGCAGCCCAGGAACTAGCGGGAGTGGTGAGCAGTTCTTC. Its protein product is CASSPGTSGSGEQFF.

The chain couples TRBV6-6 to TRBJ1-1, with D possibly TRBD1 on 6 matching bases. From germline, CDR1 is MNHNY and CDR2 SVGAGI (reference sequence). V shed 6 bases and J shed 0 bases, with 11 bases lying between them. CDR3 length: 14 residues. DNA of the CDR3: TGTGCCAGCAGACTAGGACAGCTGAACACTGAAGCTTTCTTT. This gives the protein CASRLGQLNTEAFF.

The chain recombines TRBV9 with TRBJ2-1; D possibly corresponds to TRBD2 (6 bases). From germline, CDR1 is SGDLS and CDR2 YYNGEE. V gave up 4 bases and J gave up 1 base, with 18 bases separating them. The CDR3 consists of 17 residues. The CDR3 loop reads CASSPAGSGVSYNEQFF. CDR3 sequence (DNA): TGTGCCAGCAGCCCAGCGGGTAGCGGCGTTTCCTACAATGAGCAGTTCTTC.

This clone appeared once. The CDR3 region has the DNA TGTGCCAGCAGCTTAGCTGAGTATAGCAATCAGCCCCAGCATTTT. Translating it yields CASSLAEYSNQPQHF. J is TRBJ1-5 and V is TRBV7-8; D not certain. Germline V gene sequence: CDR1 SGHVS, CDR2 FQNEAQ. Trimming left V 0 bases short and J 0 bases short, with 6 bases between. The CDR3 totals 15 residues.

The V gene is TRBV19, the J gene TRBJ1-1, with a possible D match to TRBD1 (5 bases). Germline CDR1 reads LNHDA; CDR2 reads SQIVND (reference sequence). V shed 6 bases and J shed 7 bases, with 12 bases lying between them. The CDR3 runs to 12 residues. The CDR3 DNA sequence: TGTGCCAGTAGCCGTACAGGAAGTGAAGCTTTCTTT. The encoded protein is CASSRTGSEAFF.

The chain is built from TRBV5-1 and TRBJ1-1, with 12 bases identical to TRBD1. V gave up 5 bases and J gave up 6 bases; unmatched junction bases: 8. CDR3 length: 15 residues. Germline V lookup: CDR1 SGHRS, CDR2 YFSETQ. The DNA of the CDR3 is TGCGCCAGCAGGGAAACCGGGACAGGGGGCTCTGAAGCTTTCTTT. Its protein product is CASRETGTGGSEAFF.

The chain carries TRBV5-1 and TRBJ2-1; 9 nucleotides line up with TRBD2. The V and J ends lost 4 bases and 4 bases, in that order; junction bases with no gene match: 9. CDR1 is SGHRS and CDR2 is YFSETQ in the germline V gene. The CDR3 has 16 amino acids. This CDR3 is CASSAGLAGTYNEQFF. The CDR3 DNA reads as TGCGCCAGCAGCGCTGGGCTAGCGGGGACATACAATGAGCAGTTCTTC.

This clone has only one observation. The CDR3 region has the DNA TGTGCCATCAAAGGTAGCACGTCCTACGAGCAGTACTTC. It is translated as CAIKGSTSYEQYF. The rearrangement links TRBV10-3 to TRBJ2-7; D is unresolved. Trimming pared 7 bases from V and 1 base from J, leaving 11 bases between. The CDR3 consists of 13 residues. Per germline, CDR1 ENHRY and CDR2 SYGVKD.

This clone was found a few times. The rearrangement links TRBV19 to TRBJ1-2; TRBD1 matches at 10 bases. Germline CDR1 LNHDA, CDR2 SQIVND (reference sequence). Losses at the gene ends were 6 bases for V and 6 bases for J; bases not matched to a gene: 16. The CDR3 is 17 residues long. CDR3 DNA sequence: TGTGCCAGTAGCATAACTATGGGACAGGGGTGGAAGCATGGCTACACCTTC. This translates into CASSITMGQGWKHGYTF.

The chain carries TRBV19 and TRBJ2-1; 14 bases map to TRBD2. Trimming removed 3 bases from V and 10 bases from J; junction bases left unmatched: 20. This CDR3 has 20 amino acids. Germline values: CDR1 LNHDA, CDR2 SQIVND (reference sequence). The chain's CDR3 is CASSISGTGSGLAGVHEQFF. The CDR3 DNA reads TGTGCCAGTAGTATCTCCGGGACAGGGTCGGGACTAGCGGGAGTCCACGAGCAGTTCTTC.

The genes are TRBV5-4 and TRBJ2-1, with D perhaps TRBD2 (5 bases). The CDR3 covers 16 residues. Germline V gene sequence: CDR1 SGHNT, CDR2 YYREEE (reference sequence). The V end lost 1 base, the J end lost 5 bases, and 16 bases lay between the germline ends. The CDR3 here is CASSLKEGRGNNEQFF. The DNA for the CDR3 is TGTGCCAGCAGCTTGAAAGAAGGGAGAGGCAACAATGAGCAGTTCTTC. The entire variable domain, with the rest obtained from reference TRBV5-4 and TRBJ2-1, is as follows: ETGVTQSPTHLIKTRGQQVTLRCSSQSGHNTVSWYQQALGQGPQFIFQYYREEENGRGNFPPRFSGLQFPNYSSELNVNALELDDSALYLCASSLKEGRGNNEQFFGPGTRLTVL.

This clone was counted once. The chain carries TRBV5-1 and TRBJ2-1; 7 bases are shared with TRBD1. CDR1 SGHRS and CDR2 YFSETQ come from the germline V gene. The CDR3 has 17 amino acids. Germline trimming cut 5 bases from V and 6 bases from J; bases unmatched to any gene: 17. CDR3 loop: CASSFSLTGVLINEQFF. DNA for the CDR3: TGCGCCAGCAGTTTTTCTCTTACAGGGGTGTTGATCAATGAGCAGTTCTTC.

The rearrangement joins TRBV30 to TRBJ2-7, with 8 bases matching TRBD2. V gave up 5 bases and J gave up 2 bases; unmatched junction bases: 2. The CDR3 has 12 amino acids. The germline V gene encodes CDR1 GTSNPN and CDR2 SVGIG (reference sequence). CDR3 sequence (DNA): TGTGCCTGGGGGACTAGGGCCTACGAGCAGTACTTC. This gives the protein CAWGTRAYEQYF.

This clone was found once. This chain links TRBV9 with TRBJ1-3; D possibly corresponds to TRBD1 (6 bases). Germline V CDR1 and CDR2: SGDLS, YYNGEE. Trimming stripped 2 bases from V and 0 bases from J, with 15 bases between. CDR3 size: 17 residues. This CDR3 is CASSVTGTLSSGNTIYF. The CDR3 DNA reads TGTGCCAGCAGCGTTACCGGGACACTTAGCTCTGGAAACACCATATATTTT.

In its sample, this clone was seen many times. The V gene is TRBV10-1, the J gene TRBJ2-2; possibly TRBD2 for D (6 bases). In germline, CDR1 is WNHNN, CDR2 SYGVQD (reference sequence). This CDR3 is 14 amino acids long. V was cut by 10 bases and J by 1 base, with 13 bases left in between. The CDR3: CATVGDLNTGELFF. Here the CDR3 DNA reads TGCGCCACGGTAGGGGACTTGAACACCGGGGAGCTGTTTTTT.

This rearrangement joins TRBV11-2 to TRBJ2-3, with 9 nucleotides matching TRBD2. This CDR3 is 15 amino acids long. J lost 4 bases, V lost 5 bases, and 7 bases had no gene match. Germline V lookup: CDR1 SGHAT, CDR2 FQNNGV. CDR3 coding DNA: TGTGCCAGCAGCCCCTTAGCGGGAGTGGCAGATACGCAGTATTTT. Translated, it gives CASSPLAGVADTQYF.

V is TRBV5-4 and J is TRBJ2-7; weak D call: TRBD2 (6 bases). The V end was cut by 0 bases, the J end by 0 bases, with 10 bases between. Germline loops: CDR1 SGHNT, CDR2 YYREEE (reference sequence). The CDR3 has 15 amino acids. The CDR3 DNA sequence: TGTGCCAGCAGCTTGGGTCTAGCGAACTCCTACGAGCAGTACTTC. Translating gives CASSLGLANSYEQYF.

V is TRBV7-2 and J is TRBJ1-1; the D gene is possibly TRBD1 (5 bases). This CDR3 spans 15 amino acids. The V end was cut by 5 bases, the J end by 0 bases, with 13 bases between. Per the germline V gene, CDR1 is SGHTA and CDR2 is FQGNSA. The CDR3 DNA reads as TGTGCCAGCAGCACCCCGGGGGGAGTGAACACTGAAGCTTTCTTT. Amino acid sequence: CASSTPGGVNTEAFF.

This chain links TRBV6-4 with TRBJ1-2; D is perhaps TRBD1 (5 bases). Germline V gene lookup returns CDR1 MRHNA and CDR2 SNTAGT. V was pared by 4 bases and J by 6 bases, with 12 bases between. This CDR3 comprises 13 residues. The CDR3 DNA sequence: TGTGCCAGCAGTGCCGGCTGGGGGGATGGCTACACCTTC. It translates to CASSAGWGDGYTF.

The gene calls are TRBV19 and TRBJ1-3, with TRBD1 identical over 8 bases. The length of the CDR3 is 16 residues. J gave up 2 bases and V 4 bases, and 7 bases lay outside the gene matches. Germline-derived CDR1 and CDR2 are LNHDA and SQIVND (reference sequence). The CDR3 DNA is TGTGCCAGTAGTACGTCCGGACAGGGTGCTGGAAACACCATATATTTT. This sequence encodes CASSTSGQGAGNTIYF.

The CDR3 loop reads CATSRDPDFRGFF. In DNA form, the CDR3 reads TGTGCCACCAGCAGAGATCCGGACTTCCGCGGGTTCTTC. The chain couples TRBV15 to TRBJ2-1, with a possible D match to TRBD2 (5 bases). V was pared by 0 bases and J by 15 bases, with 15 bases between. Germline V gene lookup returns CDR1 LNHNV and CDR2 YYDKDF (reference sequence). The CDR3 length is 13 residues.

In this sample, this clone turned up once. V gene TRBV10-3 combines with J gene TRBJ1-1, with a tentative D call TRBD1 (5 bases). The CDR3 runs 13 residues. Between the trimmed V and J ends, which lost 7 bases and 4 bases, there was a span of 13 bases. Germline values: CDR1 ENHRY, CDR2 SYGVKD. The DNA for the CDR3 is TGTGCCATCATCCGCAGCCAGGGCACTGAAGCTTTCTTT. It translates to CAIIRSQGTEAFF.

This chain's CDR3 is CASSVTLEAGYTF. The CDR3 coding sequence is TGTGCCAGCAGCGTGACCTTAGAGGCCGGCTACACCTTC. The chain employs TRBV9 and TRBJ1-2; D is unresolved. The germline V and J ends were trimmed by 2 bases and 8 bases, with 13 bases remaining between them. The CDR3 length is 13 residues. Per the germline V gene, CDR1 is SGDLS and CDR2 is YYNGEE. The entire variable domain, with the rest obtained from reference TRBV9 and TRBJ1-2, is as follows: DSGVTQTPKHLITATGQRVTLRCSPRSGDLSVYWYQQSLDQGLQFLIQYYNGEERAKGNILERFSAQQFPDLHSELNLSSLELGDSALYFCASSVTLEAGYTFGSGTRLTVV.

This chain uses TRBV5-4 with TRBJ2-7; D might be TRBD2 (5 bases). The CDR3 runs to 15 residues. In germline, CDR1 is SGHNT, CDR2 YYREEE (reference sequence). V lost 0 bases to trimming and J lost 7 bases, with 17 bases between them. CDR3 nucleotide sequence: TGTGCCAGCAGCTTGGCGGGATCTCAAGCTGGGGAGCAGTACTTC. Translated, it gives CASSLAGSQAGEQYF. Full variable domain (remainder filled in from reference TRBV5-4 and TRBJ2-7): ETGVTQSPTHLIKTRGQQVTLRCSSQSGHNTVSWYQQALGQGPQFIFQYYREEENGRGNFPPRFSGLQFPNYSSELNVNALELDDSALYLCASSLAGSQAGEQYFGPGTRLTVT.